This T cell receptor beta chain was sequenced in a study of blood T cells in healthy people across ages. A J-beta primer mix and a sample-barcoded 5' primer were used in a second PCR of about 7 to 12 cycles. Template switching added a 12-random-nucleotide identifier to every cDNA molecule. TCRdb ran MiXCR on the 5' RACE reads and lists one entry per CDR3 protein. Here the sample spans over 600,000 distinct CDR3 sequences, about 43% being singletons. This clonotype was recorded only once. Its matching antigen is unknown. Points from the study as a whole: Naive CD4+ cell counts and diversity both ran higher in long-lived than in aged donors.

Sample donors were healthy Caucasian individuals that came from Russia, aged roughly 6 to 90. The study isolated at least 7 million PBMCs from each sample. Germline V lookup: CDR1 DFQATT, CDR2 SNEGSKA (reference sequence). J was trimmed by 7 bases and V by 1 base; bases with no gene match: 4. The CDR3 sequence is 13 residues long. The chain links TRBV20-1 to TRBJ2-3, with 8 bases aligning to TRBD2. The sample taken for sequencing was blood. This TCR was recovered from a man aged 80 or over in good health. The CDR3 coding sequence is TGCAGTGCTAGAGGGCGGGAGGCTTATACGCAGTATTTT. This encodes CSARGREAYTQYF.